This paragraph covers one T cell receptor (beta chain) sequence. The clone's antigen remains unknown. No quality values exist for individual bases; no much larger clone is one base distant. Genomic DNA was isolated using the Qiagen DNeasy kit from unsorted PBMCs as well as from negatively selected CD4+ and CD8+ fractions. Amplification of TCR beta CDR3 regions was done by immunoSEQ multiplex PCR with primers that anneal to V and J segments. A synthetic immune receptor repertoire was used to minimize amplification bias, and any remaining bias was removed computationally after sequencing. Processing in the source paper ran as follows. Repertoire diversity was quantified as the Shannon entropy index using custom Python scripts. Unsorted, CD4+ and CD8+ repertoires were examined separately, except in combined analyses, for which CD4+ and CD8+ sequences were merged in silico. TCRdb mirrors the immuneACCESS table, restricted to in-frame sequences. Some clones are absent from its copies; in checked studies, under half trace to an unresolved V gene, and the reason for the others is unknown. V, J and clone size reflect that table, while D and trimming were determined from the DNA. The sample table lists under 40,000 clones, about 87% of them with a count of one. In total, the top ten clones hold around 1.3% of the sample.

Compared with germline, V lacks 11 bases and J lacks 8 bases; bases without a gene match: 8. From the cysteine through the phenylalanine, the CDR3 covers 13 amino acids. Solely the CDR3 DNA is kept, with 39 bases framed from the first base. Based on the germline V gene (reference sequence), the CDR1 and CDR2 sequences are MNHNY and SVGAGI. This sample was included in a study of PD-1 blockade in classical Hodgkin lymphoma (dated by TCRdb to the early 2020s). General notes on the study: To define a peripheral blood immune signature of response to PD-1 blockade in classical Hodgkin lymphoma, the study combined TCR beta sequencing with CyTOF. General findings and caveats noted by the study authors: Baseline TCR diversity was reported to be lower in newly diagnosed patients than in healthy donors and to be lower still in relapsed/refractory patients. The study was restricted to a single clinical trial cohort, and the causes of repertoire differences, possibly disease activity or prior therapy, were left undefined.

The meaning of the sample's time point label: newly diagnosed, previously untreated cHL patient sample. Magnetic negative selection with a Miltenyi CD4+ T cell isolation kit was used to purify CD4+ T cells from thawed PBMCs. As a comparison group for the relapsed/refractory trial patients, PBMCs were sequenced from patients with newly diagnosed, previously untreated classical Hodgkin lymphoma. Peripheral blood was collected in 8 mL Vacutainer Cell Preparation Tubes, from which PBMCs were isolated by centrifugation and then cryopreserved. Purified CD4+ and CD8+ fractions were prepared only for cases with an additional available PBMC sample. Magnetically labelled cells were removed on LS columns in a quadroMACS separator, and the flow-through was collected as the purified fraction.

The V gene is TRBV6-6 and the J gene is TRBJ1-5; the junction holds 11 bases that match TRBD1. The sequence came from a human donor with classical Hodgkin lymphoma. Sequences were obtained from CD4+ T cells from blood. Here is the DNA: TGTGCCTCCTTCCGGGACAGGGGGAAGCCCCAGCATTTT. The resulting protein is CASFRDRGKPQHF.